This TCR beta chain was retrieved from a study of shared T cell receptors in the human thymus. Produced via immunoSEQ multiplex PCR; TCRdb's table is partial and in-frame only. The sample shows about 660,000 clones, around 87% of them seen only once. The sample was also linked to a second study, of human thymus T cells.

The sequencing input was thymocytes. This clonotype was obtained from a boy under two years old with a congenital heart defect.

The CDR3 here is CASSRNRIQETQYF. CDR3 DNA: TGCGCCAGCAGCCGGAACAGGATCCAAGAGACCCAGTACTTC. The chain joins TRBV4-3 to TRBJ2-5, with a tentative D call TRBD1 (5 bases). The CDR3 length is 14 residues. V lost 4 bases and J 1 base, leaving 10 bases between the germline ends. Germline loops: CDR1 LGHNA, CDR2 YSLEER.